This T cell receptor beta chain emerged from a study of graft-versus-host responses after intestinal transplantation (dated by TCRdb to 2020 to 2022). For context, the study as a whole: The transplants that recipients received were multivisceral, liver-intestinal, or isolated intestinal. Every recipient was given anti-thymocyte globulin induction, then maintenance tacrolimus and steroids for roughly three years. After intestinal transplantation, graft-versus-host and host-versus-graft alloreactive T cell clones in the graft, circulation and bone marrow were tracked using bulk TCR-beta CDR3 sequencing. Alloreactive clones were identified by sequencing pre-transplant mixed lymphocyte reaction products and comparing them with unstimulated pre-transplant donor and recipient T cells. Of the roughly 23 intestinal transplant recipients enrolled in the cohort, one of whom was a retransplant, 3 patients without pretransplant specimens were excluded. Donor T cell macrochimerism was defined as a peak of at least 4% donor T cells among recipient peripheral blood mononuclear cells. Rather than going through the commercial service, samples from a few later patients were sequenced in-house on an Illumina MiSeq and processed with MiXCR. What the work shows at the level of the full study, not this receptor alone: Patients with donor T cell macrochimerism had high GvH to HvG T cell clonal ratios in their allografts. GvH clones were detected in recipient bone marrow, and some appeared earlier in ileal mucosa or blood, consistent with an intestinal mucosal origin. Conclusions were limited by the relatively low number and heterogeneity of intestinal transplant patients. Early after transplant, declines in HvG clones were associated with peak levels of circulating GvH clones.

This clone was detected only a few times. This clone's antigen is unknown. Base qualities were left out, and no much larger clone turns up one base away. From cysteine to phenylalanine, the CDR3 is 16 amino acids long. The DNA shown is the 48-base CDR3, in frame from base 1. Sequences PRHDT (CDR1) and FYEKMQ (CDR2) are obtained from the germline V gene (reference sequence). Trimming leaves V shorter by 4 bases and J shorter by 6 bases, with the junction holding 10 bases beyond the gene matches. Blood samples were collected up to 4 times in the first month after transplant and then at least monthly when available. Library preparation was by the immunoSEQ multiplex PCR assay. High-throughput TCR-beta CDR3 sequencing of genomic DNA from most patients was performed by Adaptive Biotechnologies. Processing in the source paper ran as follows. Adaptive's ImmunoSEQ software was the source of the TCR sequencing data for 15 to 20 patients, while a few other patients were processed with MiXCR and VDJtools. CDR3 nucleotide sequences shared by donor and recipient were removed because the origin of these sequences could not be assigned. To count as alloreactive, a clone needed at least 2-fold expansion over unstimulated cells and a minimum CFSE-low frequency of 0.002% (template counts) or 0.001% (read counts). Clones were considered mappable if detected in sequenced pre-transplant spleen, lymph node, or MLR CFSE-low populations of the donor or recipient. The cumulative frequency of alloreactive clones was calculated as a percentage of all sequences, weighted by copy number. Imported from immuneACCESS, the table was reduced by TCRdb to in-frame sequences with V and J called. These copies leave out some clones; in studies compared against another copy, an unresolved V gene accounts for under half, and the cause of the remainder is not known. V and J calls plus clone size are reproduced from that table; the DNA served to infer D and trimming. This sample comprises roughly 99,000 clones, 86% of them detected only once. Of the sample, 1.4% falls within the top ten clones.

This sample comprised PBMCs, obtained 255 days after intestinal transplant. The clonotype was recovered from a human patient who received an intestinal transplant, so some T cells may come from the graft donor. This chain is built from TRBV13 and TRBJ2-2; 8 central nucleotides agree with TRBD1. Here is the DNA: TGTGCCAGCAGCTATGGACAGGGTGAGGAAGCCGGGGAGCTGTTTTTT. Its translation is CASSYGQGEEAGELFF.